This entry lists 17 T cell receptor beta chains sequenced from one sample in a study of T cell changes during pregnancy in multiple sclerosis. Sequenced by immunoSEQ multiplex PCR; TCRdb stores in-frame clones only, minus some. The sample has more than 55,000 clones; 85% to 95% are singletons. Sequenced here: peripheral blood, sampled after pregnancy. The receptors shown here come from a female donor in good health, enrolled as a control in a pregnancy study.

The table lists this clone with a count of one. V usage is TRBV7-3 and J usage is TRBJ2-7, with 9 positions matching TRBD1. The CDR3 spans 16 residues. V trimming: 4 bases; J trimming: 4 bases; junction bases outside the gene matches: 11. CDR1 and CDR2 from the germline V gene are SGHTA and FQGTGA. The CDR3 reads CASSSKTHRGRYEQYF. CDR3 bases: TGTGCCAGCAGCTCAAAGACCCACAGGGGGCGATACGAGCAGTACTTC. Combining the CDR3 with reference TRBV7-3 and TRBJ2-7 gives the whole variable domain GAGVSQTPSNKVTEKGKYVELRCDPISGHTALYWYRQSLGQGPEFLIYFQGTGAADDSGLPNDRFFAVRPEGSVSTLKIQRTERGDSAVYLCASSSKTHRGRYEQYFGPGTRLTVT.

V is TRBV4-3 and J is TRBJ2-2, with 16 positions matching TRBD2. V dropped 1 base and J dropped 8; count of bases not matched to a gene: 7. The germline CDR1 and CDR2 sequences are LGHNA and YSLEER. The CDR3 is 18 residues long. CDR3 loop: CASSQVGTSGRAPGELFF. The CDR3 region has the DNA TGCGCCAGCAGCCAAGTCGGGACTAGCGGGAGGGCCCCGGGGGAGCTGTTTTTT.

This chain links TRBV6-5 with TRBJ2-1; 7 positions match TRBD1. The CDR3 length is 13 residues. V was pared by 2 bases and J by 12 bases, with 7 bases of the junction left unmatched. Germline CDR1 and CDR2: MNHEY and SVGAGI. CDR3 amino acids: CASSYGTTGWQFF. The DNA of the CDR3 is TGTGCCAGCAGTTACGGGACGACAGGGTGGCAGTTCTTC.

The V and J genes are TRBV11-3 and TRBJ2-2; 8 bases map to TRBD2. Germline CDR1 reads SGHNT; CDR2 reads YENEEA. The trim removed 5 bases at V and 4 bases at J, leaving 9 bases unmatched. The CDR3 is 16 amino acids. The CDR3 nucleotides are TGTGCCAGCAGCGAACCGGGGGGGCAAGGCACCGGGGAGCTGTTTTTT. Its protein product is CASSEPGGQGTGELFF.

This clone was detected only a few times. V gene TRBV5-1 combines with J gene TRBJ2-1, with TRBD2 matching over 12 bases. This CDR3 spans 19 amino acids. CDR1 SGHRS and CDR2 YFSETQ come from the germline V gene. Unmatched junction bases numbered 9, after V lost 0 bases and J lost 2 bases. CDR3 sequence: CASSLGTSGAMAAYNEQFF. CDR3 coding DNA: TGCGCCAGCAGCTTGGGGACTAGCGGGGCCATGGCAGCCTACAATGAGCAGTTCTTC.

This rearrangement joins TRBV7-9 to TRBJ1-4; 8 nucleotides match TRBD1. The J segment lost 8 bases and the V segment lost 0 bases, leaving 5 bases of the junction unmatched. CDR3 length equals 15 residues. CDR1 is SEHNR, CDR2 FQNEAQ, per germline (reference sequence). In DNA form, the CDR3 reads TGTGCCAGCAGCTTAGCACAGGGGGGAGGAGAAAAACTGTTTTTT. Translating it yields CASSLAQGGGEKLFF.

This chain uses TRBV27 with TRBJ1-6; D is ambiguous. Trimming removed 5 bases from V and 0 bases from J, with 23 bases in between. In germline, CDR1 is MNHEY, CDR2 SMNVEV (reference sequence). This CDR3 contains 20 residues. Here the CDR3 reads CASSRSRRGATSSYNSPLHF. In DNA, the CDR3 is TGTGCCAGCAGTCGATCCCGACGGGGAGCTACCAGCTCCTATAATTCACCCCTCCACTTT.

This chain uses TRBV6-1 with TRBJ1-1; no reliable D call. The CDR3 spans 13 residues. Trimming removed 7 bases at V and 0 bases at J, with 9 bases between. From germline, CDR1 is MNHNS and CDR2 SASEGT. The CDR3 loop is CASTRHLNTEAFF. The CDR3 nucleotides are TGTGCCAGCACGCGACACTTGAACACTGAAGCTTTCTTT.

This chain connects TRBV20-1 to TRBJ2-7; no definite D call. V lost 3 bases and J 3 bases, leaving 6 bases between the germline ends. The V gene's germline CDR1 is DFQATT and CDR2 SNEGSKA (reference sequence). The CDR3 is 11 residues long. The CDR3 loop is CSASSFYEQYF. CDR3 in DNA: TGCAGTGCTAGTTCCTTCTACGAGCAGTACTTC.

The chain combines TRBV5-1 with TRBJ1-2; D is ambiguous. CDR3 length equals 12 residues. The germline V gene encodes CDR1 SGHRS and CDR2 YFSETQ. V shed 4 bases and J shed 6 bases, with 10 bases lying between them. CDR3 amino acids: CASSLGENGYTF. The DNA for the CDR3 is TGCGCCAGCAGCCTTGGGGAGAATGGCTACACCTTC.

This sequence joins TRBV7-2 and TRBJ2-1; a possible D gene is TRBD2 (6 bases). In germline, CDR1 is SGHTA, CDR2 FQGNSA. The length of the CDR3 is 16 residues. V gave up 4 bases and J gave up 3 bases, with 16 bases separating them. This CDR3 is CASSSWRGRNYNEQFF. The CDR3 DNA follows: TGTGCCAGCAGCTCCTGGCGGGGACGCAACTACAATGAGCAGTTCTTC.

The rearrangement uses TRBV13 and TRBJ1-3; D may be TRBD1 (5 bases). Deletions cut 1 base from V and 3 bases from J, with 22 bases between. This CDR3 contains 19 residues. Germline V lookup: CDR1 PRHDT, CDR2 FYEKMQ (reference sequence). In DNA, the CDR3 is TGTGCCAGCAGCTTAGATGTTCGGACCTCACCAAGGGGTGGAAACACCATATATTTT. It specifies CASSLDVRTSPRGGNTIYF. Full variable domain (outside the CDR3, taken from reference TRBV13 and TRBJ1-3): AAGVIQSPRHLIKEKRETATLKCYPIPRHDTVYWYQQGPGQDPQFLISFYEKMQSDKGSIPDRFSAQQFSDYHSELNMSSLELGDSALYFCASSLDVRTSPRGGNTIYFGEGSWLTVV.

This clone was seen once. This chain joins TRBV2 and TRBJ1-5; a possible D gene is TRBD1 (5 bases). The CDR3 runs to 16 residues. V was trimmed by 0 bases and J by 5 bases, leaving 14 bases between them. The germline V gene has CDR1 SNHLY and CDR2 FYNNEI. In nucleotides, the CDR3 is TGTGCCAGCAGTGAAGCATTGGGGCAGAGTTATCAGCCCCAGCATTTT. Protein product: CASSEALGQSYQPQHF.

V and J are TRBV19 and TRBJ1-5; TRBD1 matches 7 bases. The length of the CDR3 is 16 residues. CDR1 LNHDA and CDR2 SQIVND come from the germline V gene (reference sequence). V shed 3 bases and J 3 bases; nucleotides not matched to a gene: 8. CDR3 sequence: CASSIWTGPDNQPQHF. As DNA, the CDR3 is TGTGCCAGTAGTATCTGGACAGGCCCCGACAATCAGCCCCAGCATTTT.

The rearrangement links TRBV29-1 to TRBJ2-2, with D perhaps TRBD1 (6 bases). Germline V gives CDR1 SQVTM, CDR2 ANQGSEA. The CDR3 extends over 14 amino acids. Trimming took off 7 bases at V and 3 bases at J, with 15 bases between the two ends. The CDR3: CSAEGVLDTGELFF. The CDR3 DNA follows: TGCAGCGCCGAGGGGGTATTAGACACCGGGGAGCTGTTTTTT.

V usage is TRBV5-4 and J usage is TRBJ2-1; 9 bases map to TRBD2. The CDR3 covers 15 residues. Germline lookup yields CDR1 SGHNT and CDR2 YYREEE (reference sequence). The trim removed 1 base at V and 9 bases at J, leaving 8 bases unmatched. Here the CDR3 reads CASSLPGLADGEQFF. As DNA, the CDR3 is TGTGCCAGCAGCTTGCCGGGACTAGCAGACGGTGAGCAGTTCTTC.

This rearrangement joins TRBV4-1 to TRBJ2-5, with 7 bases fitting TRBD1. The CDR3 runs to 15 residues. After removal of 1 base from V and 6 bases from J, the junction contained 8 bases not matched to a gene. The V gene's germline CDR1 is MGHRA and CDR2 YSYEKL. CDR3 sequence (DNA): TGCGCCAGCAGCCAAGGCACAGGGGAAGGGAAGACCCAGTACTTC. It is translated as CASSQGTGEGKTQYF.